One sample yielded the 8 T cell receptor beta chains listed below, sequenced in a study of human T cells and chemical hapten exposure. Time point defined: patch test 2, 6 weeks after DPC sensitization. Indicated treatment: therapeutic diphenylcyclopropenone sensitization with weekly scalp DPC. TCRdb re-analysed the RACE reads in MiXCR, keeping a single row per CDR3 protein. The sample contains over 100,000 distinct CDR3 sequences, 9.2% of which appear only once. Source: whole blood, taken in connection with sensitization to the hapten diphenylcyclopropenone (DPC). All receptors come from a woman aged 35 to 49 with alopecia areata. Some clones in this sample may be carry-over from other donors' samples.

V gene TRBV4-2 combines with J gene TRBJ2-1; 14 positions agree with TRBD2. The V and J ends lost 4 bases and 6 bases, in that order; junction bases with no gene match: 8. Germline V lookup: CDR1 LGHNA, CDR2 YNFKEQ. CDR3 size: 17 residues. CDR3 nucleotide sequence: TGTGCCAGCAGCCGCCCGACTAGCGGGGGGGCCGCCAATGAGCAGTTCTTC. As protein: CASSRPTSGGAANEQFF.

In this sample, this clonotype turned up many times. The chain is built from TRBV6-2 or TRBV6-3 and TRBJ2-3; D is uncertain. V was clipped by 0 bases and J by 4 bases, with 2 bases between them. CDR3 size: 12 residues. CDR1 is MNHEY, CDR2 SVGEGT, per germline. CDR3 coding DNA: TGTGCCAGCAGTTACTCGCCAGATACGCAGTATTTT. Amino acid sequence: CASSYSPDTQYF.

The CDR3 loop is CASGPDPNGYTF. CDR3 coding DNA: TGTGCCAGCGGACCCGACCCAAATGGCTACACCTTC. V and J are TRBV2 and TRBJ1-2; unclear D gene. The V end lost 8 bases, the J end lost 6 bases, and 13 bases lay between the germline ends. This CDR3 contains 12 residues. Germline CDR1 and CDR2: SNHLY and FYNNEI.

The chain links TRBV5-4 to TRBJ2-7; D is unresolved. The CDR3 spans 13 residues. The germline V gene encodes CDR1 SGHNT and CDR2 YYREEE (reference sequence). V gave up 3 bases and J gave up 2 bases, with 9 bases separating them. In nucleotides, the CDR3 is TGTGCCAGCAGCTCCTACGGAACCTACGAGCAGTACTTC. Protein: CASSSYGTYEQYF.

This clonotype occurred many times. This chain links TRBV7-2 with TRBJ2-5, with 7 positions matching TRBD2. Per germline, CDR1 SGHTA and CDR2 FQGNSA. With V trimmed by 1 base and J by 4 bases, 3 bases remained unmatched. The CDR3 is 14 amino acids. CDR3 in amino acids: CASSLGGGAETQYF. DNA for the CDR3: TGTGCCAGCAGCTTAGGGGGGGGTGCAGAGACCCAGTACTTC.

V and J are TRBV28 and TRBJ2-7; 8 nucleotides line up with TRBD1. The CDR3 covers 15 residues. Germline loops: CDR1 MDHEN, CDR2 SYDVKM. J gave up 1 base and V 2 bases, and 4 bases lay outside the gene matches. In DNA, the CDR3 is TGTGCCAGCAGTTTACCCGGACAGGGATCCTACGAGCAGTACTTC. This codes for CASSLPGQGSYEQYF.

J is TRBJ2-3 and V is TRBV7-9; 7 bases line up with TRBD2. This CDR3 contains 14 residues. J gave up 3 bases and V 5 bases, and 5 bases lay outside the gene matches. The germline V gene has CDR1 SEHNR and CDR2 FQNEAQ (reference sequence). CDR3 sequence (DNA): TGTGCCAGCAGCCCTTGGGACTATACAGATACGCAGTATTTT. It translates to CASSPWDYTDTQYF.

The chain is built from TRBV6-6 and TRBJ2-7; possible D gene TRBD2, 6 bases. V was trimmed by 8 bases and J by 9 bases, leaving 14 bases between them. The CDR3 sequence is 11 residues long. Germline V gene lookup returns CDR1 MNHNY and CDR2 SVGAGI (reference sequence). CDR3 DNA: TGTGCCAGCTCTTGGCGGGACGTGCAGTACTTC. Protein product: CASSWRDVQYF.